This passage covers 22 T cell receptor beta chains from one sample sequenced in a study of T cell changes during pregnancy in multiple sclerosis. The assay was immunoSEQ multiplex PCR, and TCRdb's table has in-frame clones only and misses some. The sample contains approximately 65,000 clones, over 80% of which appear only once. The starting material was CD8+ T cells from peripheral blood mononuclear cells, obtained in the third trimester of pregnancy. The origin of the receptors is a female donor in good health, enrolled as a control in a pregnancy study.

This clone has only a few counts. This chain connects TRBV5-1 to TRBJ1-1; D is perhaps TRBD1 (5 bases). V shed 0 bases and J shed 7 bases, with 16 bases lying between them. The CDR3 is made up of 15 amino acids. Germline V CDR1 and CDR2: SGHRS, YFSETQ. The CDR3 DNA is TGCGCCAGCAGCTTGGCCGCATCAGGGTCGGGTGAAGCTTTCTTT. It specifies CASSLAASGSGEAFF.

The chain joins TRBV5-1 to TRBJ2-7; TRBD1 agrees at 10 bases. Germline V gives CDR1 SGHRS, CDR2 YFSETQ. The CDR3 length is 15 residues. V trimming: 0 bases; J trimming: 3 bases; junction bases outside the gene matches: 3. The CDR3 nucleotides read TGCGCCAGCAGCTTGGATGGGACAGGGGACTACGAGCAGTACTTC. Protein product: CASSLDGTGDYEQYF.

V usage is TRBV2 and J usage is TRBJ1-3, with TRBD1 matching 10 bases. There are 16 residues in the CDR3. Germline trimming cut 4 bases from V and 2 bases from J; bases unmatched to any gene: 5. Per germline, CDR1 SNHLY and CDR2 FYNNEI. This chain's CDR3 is CASSGGQGITGNTIYF. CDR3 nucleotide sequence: TGTGCCAGCAGTGGGGGACAGGGGATAACTGGAAACACCATATATTTT.

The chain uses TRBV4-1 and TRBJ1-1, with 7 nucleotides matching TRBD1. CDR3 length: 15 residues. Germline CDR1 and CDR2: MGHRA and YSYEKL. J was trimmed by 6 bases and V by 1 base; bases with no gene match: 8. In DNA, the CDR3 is TGCGCCAGCAGCCAAGGACAGGGAAGTGGGTCTGAAGCTTTCTTT. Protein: CASSQGQGSGSEAFF.

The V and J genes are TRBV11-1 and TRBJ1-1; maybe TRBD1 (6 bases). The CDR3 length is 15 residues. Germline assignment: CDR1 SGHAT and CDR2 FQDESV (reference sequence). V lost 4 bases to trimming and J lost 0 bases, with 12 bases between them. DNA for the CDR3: TGTGCCAGCAGCTCCCGACAGGTTATGAACACTGAAGCTTTCTTT. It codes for CASSSRQVMNTEAFF.

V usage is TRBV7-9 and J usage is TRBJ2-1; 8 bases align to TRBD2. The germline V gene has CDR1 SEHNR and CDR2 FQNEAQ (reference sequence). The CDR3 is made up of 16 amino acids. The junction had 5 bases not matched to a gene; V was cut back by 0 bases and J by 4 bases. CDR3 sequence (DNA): TGTGCCAGCAGCTTAGCGATGACTAGCGAGTACAATGAGCAGTTCTTC. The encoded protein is CASSLAMTSEYNEQFF.

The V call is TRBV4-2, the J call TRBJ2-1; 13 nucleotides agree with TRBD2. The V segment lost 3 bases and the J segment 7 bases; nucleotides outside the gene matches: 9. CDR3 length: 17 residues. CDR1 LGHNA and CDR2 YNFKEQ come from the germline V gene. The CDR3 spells CASSHKLAGGPGNEQFF. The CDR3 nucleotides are TGTGCCAGCAGCCACAAACTAGCGGGGGGGCCGGGGAATGAGCAGTTCTTC.

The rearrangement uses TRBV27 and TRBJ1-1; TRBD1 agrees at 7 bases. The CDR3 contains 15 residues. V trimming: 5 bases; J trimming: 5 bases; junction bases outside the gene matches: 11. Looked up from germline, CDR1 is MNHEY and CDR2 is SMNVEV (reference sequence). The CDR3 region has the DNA TGTGCCAGCAGTACAGGGGCCCCAAGTCGGACTGAAGCTTTCTTT. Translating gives CASSTGAPSRTEAFF.

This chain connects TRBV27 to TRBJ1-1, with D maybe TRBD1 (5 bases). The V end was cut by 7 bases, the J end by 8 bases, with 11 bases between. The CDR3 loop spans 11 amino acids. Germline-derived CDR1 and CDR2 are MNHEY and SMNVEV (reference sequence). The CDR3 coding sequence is TGTGCCAGCAAAGGGGTGAAAGAAGCTTTCTTT. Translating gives CASKGVKEAFF.

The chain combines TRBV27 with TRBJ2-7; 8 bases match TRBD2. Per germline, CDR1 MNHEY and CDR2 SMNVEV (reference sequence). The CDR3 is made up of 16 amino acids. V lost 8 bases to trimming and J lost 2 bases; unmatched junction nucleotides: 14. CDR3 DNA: TGTGCCAGCTCCTTGGCCCCGGGACTAGGCCCCTACGAGCAGTACTTC. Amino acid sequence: CASSLAPGLGPYEQYF.

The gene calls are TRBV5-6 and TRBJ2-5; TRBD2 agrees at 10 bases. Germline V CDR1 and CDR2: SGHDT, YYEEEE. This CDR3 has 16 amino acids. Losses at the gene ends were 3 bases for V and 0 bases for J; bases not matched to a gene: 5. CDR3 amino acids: CASSSRTSGYQETQYF. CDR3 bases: TGTGCCAGCAGCTCCCGGACTAGCGGATACCAAGAGACCCAGTACTTC.

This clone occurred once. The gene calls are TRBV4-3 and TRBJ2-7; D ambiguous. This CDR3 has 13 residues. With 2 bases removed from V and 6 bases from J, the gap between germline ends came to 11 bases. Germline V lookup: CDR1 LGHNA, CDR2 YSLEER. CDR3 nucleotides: TGCGCCAGCAGCCAAAGTTCGCTGAGCGAGCAGTACTTC. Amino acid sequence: CASSQSSLSEQYF.

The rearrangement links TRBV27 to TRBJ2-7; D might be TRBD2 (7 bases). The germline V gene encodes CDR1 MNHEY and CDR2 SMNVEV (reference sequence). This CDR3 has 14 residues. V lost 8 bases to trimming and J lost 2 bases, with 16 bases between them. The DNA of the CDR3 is TGTGCCAGCTCAAGGCGGGGGCGGCCCTACGAGCAGTACTTC. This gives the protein CASSRRGRPYEQYF.

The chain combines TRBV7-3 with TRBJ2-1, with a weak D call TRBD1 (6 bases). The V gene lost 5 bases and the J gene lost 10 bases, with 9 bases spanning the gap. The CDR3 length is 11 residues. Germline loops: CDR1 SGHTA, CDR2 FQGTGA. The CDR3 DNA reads TGTGCCAGCAGCCCCGGGACAGAGCAGTTCTTC. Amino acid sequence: CASSPGTEQFF.

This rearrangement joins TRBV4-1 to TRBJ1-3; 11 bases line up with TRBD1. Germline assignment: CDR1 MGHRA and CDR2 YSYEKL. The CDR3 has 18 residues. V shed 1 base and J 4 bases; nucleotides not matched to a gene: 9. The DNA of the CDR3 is TGCGCCAGCAGCCAAGCCCGGACAGGGGGCGAAACAGGAAACACCATATATTTT. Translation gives CASSQARTGGETGNTIYF.

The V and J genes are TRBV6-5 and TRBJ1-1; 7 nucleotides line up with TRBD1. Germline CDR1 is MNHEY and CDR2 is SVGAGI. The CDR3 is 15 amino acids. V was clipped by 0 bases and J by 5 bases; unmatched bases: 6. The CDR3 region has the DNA TGTGCCAGCAGTTACTCGAGACAGGGTGGAACTGAAGCTTTCTTT. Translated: CASSYSRQGGTEAFF.

The CDR3 bases are TGTGCCAGCAGCTCACGGGGGGTTAGCGGGGGCTACTCCTACAATGAGCAGTTCTTC. Amino acid sequence: CASSSRGVSGGYSYNEQFF. This chain links TRBV11-2 with TRBJ2-1; 9 nucleotides align to TRBD2. The CDR3 loop spans 19 amino acids. The V segment lost 4 bases and the J segment 0 bases; nucleotides outside the gene matches: 13. From germline, CDR1 is SGHAT and CDR2 FQNNGV.

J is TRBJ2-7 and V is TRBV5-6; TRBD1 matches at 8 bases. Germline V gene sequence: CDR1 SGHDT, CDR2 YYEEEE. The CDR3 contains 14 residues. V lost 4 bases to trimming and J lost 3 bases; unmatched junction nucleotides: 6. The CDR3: CASSPETGDYEQYF. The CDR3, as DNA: TGTGCCAGCAGCCCGGAGACAGGGGACTACGAGCAGTACTTC. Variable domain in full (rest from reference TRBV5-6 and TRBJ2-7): DAGVTQSPTHLIKTRGQQVTLRCSPKSGHDTVSWYQQALGQGPQFIFQYYEEEERQRGNFPDRFSGHQFPNYSSELNVNALLLGDSALYLCASSPETGDYEQYFGPGTRLTVT.

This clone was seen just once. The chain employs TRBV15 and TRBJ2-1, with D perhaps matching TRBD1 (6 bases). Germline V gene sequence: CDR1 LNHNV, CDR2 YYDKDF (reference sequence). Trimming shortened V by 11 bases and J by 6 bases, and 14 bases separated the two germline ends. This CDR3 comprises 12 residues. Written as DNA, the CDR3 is TGTGCCTCGGGGCTCAGGGGCAATGAGCAGTTCTTC. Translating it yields CASGLRGNEQFF. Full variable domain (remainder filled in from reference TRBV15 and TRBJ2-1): DAMVIQNPRYQVTQFGKPVTLSCSQTLNHNVMYWYQQKSSQAPKLLFHYYDKDFNNEADTPDNFQSRRPNTSFCFLDIRSPGLGDTAMYLCASGLRGNEQFFGPGTRLTVL.

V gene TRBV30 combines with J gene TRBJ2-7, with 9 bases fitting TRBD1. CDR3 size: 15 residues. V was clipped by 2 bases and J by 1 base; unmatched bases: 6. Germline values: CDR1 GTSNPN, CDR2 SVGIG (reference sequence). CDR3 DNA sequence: TGTGCCTGGAGTCTCGGGACAGGGCTTTCCTACGAGCAGTACTTC. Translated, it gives CAWSLGTGLSYEQYF.

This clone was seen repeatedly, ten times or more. This chain's CDR3 is CASSSGRTDTDTQYF. CDR3 DNA: TGTGCCAGCAGCTCCGGACGGACAGACACAGATACGCAGTATTTT. The chain carries TRBV6-1 and TRBJ2-3; the D gene is possibly TRBD1 (6 bases). CDR3 size: 15 residues. With 6 bases removed from V and 2 bases from J, the gap between germline ends came to 15 bases. CDR1 and CDR2 (germline): MNHNS, SASEGT.

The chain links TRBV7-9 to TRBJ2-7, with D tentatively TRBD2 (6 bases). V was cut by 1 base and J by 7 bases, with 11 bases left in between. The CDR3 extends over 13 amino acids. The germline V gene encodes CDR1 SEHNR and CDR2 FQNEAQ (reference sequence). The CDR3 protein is CASSLVFGGEQYF. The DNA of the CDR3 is TGTGCCAGCAGCTTAGTGTTCGGGGGAGAGCAGTACTTC.